This T cell receptor beta chain was recorded in a study of shared clonotypes between healthy human individuals. Study outcomes and limitations: Clonotype sharing levels among donors were expected to vary with sequencing depth. Clonotype sharing across several donors was observed for around 4.8% of naive CD4 clonotypes.

Germline values: CDR1 SGDLS, CDR2 YYNGEE. This CDR3 spans 13 amino acids. The V gene lost 0 bases and the J gene lost 1 base, with 4 bases spanning the gap. Libraries were prepared by immunoSEQ multiplex PCR; TCRdb keeps only in-frame clonotypes and omits some of them. This sample carries some 600,000 clones, 95% to 97% of them seen once, and the ten largest clones take less than 0.13%. Naive CD8 populations comprised CD45RO-negative cells positively selected for CCR7, excluding terminally differentiated effector memory CD45RA+ cells. A note on this clone: The target antigen is unknown.

V and J are TRBV9 and TRBJ1-1; D unresolved. The sequence derives from a woman aged 25 to 39 in good health. Sequencing was done on a sample of naive CD8+ T cells sorted from blood. The CDR3 reads CASSVVTNTEAFF. CDR3 nucleotide sequence: TGTGCCAGCAGCGTAGTTACGAACACTGAAGCTTTCTTT.